This is a list of T cell receptor beta chains from one sample in a study of T cells in Graves' hyperthyroidism and ophthalmopathy. TCRdb fed the multiplex PCR reads into MiXCR, producing one record per CDR3 protein. Of around 620,000 distinct CDR3 sequences detected, 11% to 15% appear once; the ten largest clones hold roughly 7.7%. Input material: blood. The receptor source for this set is a woman aged 18-29 years with Graves' ophthalmopathy. The CDR3 runs from the conserved cysteine through the conserved F or W. D genes are given only for firm matches. Clone size is not always given. Where it is, it says once, few, many or a class for expanded clones.

V,size,D,J,CDR3,DNA
TRBV24-1,few,NA,TRBJ2-7,CATSDLTYEQYF,TGTGCCACCAGTGATCTGACCTACGAGCAGTACTTC
TRBV2,many,NA,TRBJ1-5,CASRQLINQPQHF,TGTGCCAGCCGACAGCTAATAAATCAGCCCCAGCATTTT
TRBV20-1,many,NA,TRBJ2-7,CSARAPGYEQYF,TGCAGTGCTAGAGCCCCAGGCTACGAGCAGTACTTC
TRBV2,many,TRBD1,TRBJ2-7,CASNSQGAPYEQYF,TGTGCCAGCAATTCCCAGGGGGCTCCCTACGAGCAGTACTTC
TRBV28,many,TRBD2,TRBJ2-1,CASSFPRGSSYNEQFF,TGTGCCAGCAGTTTCCCGCGGGGGAGCTCCTACAATGAGCAGTTCTTC
TRBV20-1,NA,TRBD1,TRBJ1-5,CSAKFRQGAGGNQPQHF,TGCAGTGCTAAGTTCAGACAGGGGGCTGGTGGCAATCAGCCCCAGCATTTT
TRBV7-8,many,TRBD2,TRBJ2-1,CASSPRLAGYNEQFF,TGTGCCAGCAGCCCGAGACTAGCGGGCTACAATGAGCAGTTCTTC
TRBV30,many,NA,TRBJ2-5,CAWSGPGLAQYF,TGTGCCTGGAGTGGACCGGGACTCGCCCAGTACTTC
TRBV6-1,few,NA,TRBJ1-5,CASSPLPRPQHF,TGTGCCAGCAGTCCGCTTCCTCGGCCCCAGCATTTT
TRBV4-1,many,NA,TRBJ2-7,CASRAGPHEQYF,TGCGCCAGCAGGGCCGGACCGCACGAGCAGTACTTC
TRBV7-2,many,NA,TRBJ1-5,CASSIGGRNNQPQHF,TGTGCCAGCAGCATAGGGGGACGGAACAATCAGCCCCAGCATTTT
TRBV19,few,NA,TRBJ1-2,CASNRRASNYGYTF,TGTGCCAGTAATAGACGGGCTTCTAACTATGGCTACACCTTC
TRBV5-5,NA,NA,TRBJ2-7,CASSQVTGGRHEQYF,TGCGCCAGCAGCCAAGTCACAGGAGGGCGACACGAGCAGTACTTC
TRBV20-1,NA,TRBD2,TRBJ2-1,CSAREVSGRADYNEQFF,TGCAGTGCTAGAGAGGTCAGCGGGAGGGCCGACTACAATGAGCAGTTCTTC
TRBV20-1,many,NA,TRBJ2-5,CSARVGSGYQETQYF,TGCAGTGCTAGAGTTGGAAGCGGGTACCAAGAGACCCAGTACTTC
TRBV6-1,NA,NA,TRBJ2-3,CASGARTVHKQYF,TGTGCCAGTGGAGCCCGGACTGTTCATAAACAGTATTTT
TRBV19,few,NA,TRBJ1-1,CASHPLGKAPDTEAFF,TGTGCCAGCCACCCCCTTGGGAAGGCCCCGGACACTGAAGCTTTCTTT
TRBV18,NA,NA,TRBJ2-1,CASSPGGDDEQFF,TGTGCCAGCTCACCAGGAGGAGATGATGAGCAGTTCTTC
TRBV20-1,few,NA,TRBJ2-7,CSARKDSLGSYEQYF,TGCAGTGCCCGGAAGGACAGTCTTGGCTCCTACGAGCAGTACTTC
TRBV28,many,NA,TRBJ1-2,CASSRTEQGYTF,TGTGCCAGCAGTCGGACAGAGCAAGGCTACACCTTC
TRBV14,few,TRBD1,TRBJ2-2,CASRPGGHAGELFF,TGTGCCAGCAGGCCAGGGGGTCATGCCGGGGAGCTGTTTTTT
TRBV7-2,many,NA,TRBJ2-7,CASSFRSKVYEQYF,TGTGCCAGCAGCTTCCGGTCGAAAGTCTACGAGCAGTACTTC